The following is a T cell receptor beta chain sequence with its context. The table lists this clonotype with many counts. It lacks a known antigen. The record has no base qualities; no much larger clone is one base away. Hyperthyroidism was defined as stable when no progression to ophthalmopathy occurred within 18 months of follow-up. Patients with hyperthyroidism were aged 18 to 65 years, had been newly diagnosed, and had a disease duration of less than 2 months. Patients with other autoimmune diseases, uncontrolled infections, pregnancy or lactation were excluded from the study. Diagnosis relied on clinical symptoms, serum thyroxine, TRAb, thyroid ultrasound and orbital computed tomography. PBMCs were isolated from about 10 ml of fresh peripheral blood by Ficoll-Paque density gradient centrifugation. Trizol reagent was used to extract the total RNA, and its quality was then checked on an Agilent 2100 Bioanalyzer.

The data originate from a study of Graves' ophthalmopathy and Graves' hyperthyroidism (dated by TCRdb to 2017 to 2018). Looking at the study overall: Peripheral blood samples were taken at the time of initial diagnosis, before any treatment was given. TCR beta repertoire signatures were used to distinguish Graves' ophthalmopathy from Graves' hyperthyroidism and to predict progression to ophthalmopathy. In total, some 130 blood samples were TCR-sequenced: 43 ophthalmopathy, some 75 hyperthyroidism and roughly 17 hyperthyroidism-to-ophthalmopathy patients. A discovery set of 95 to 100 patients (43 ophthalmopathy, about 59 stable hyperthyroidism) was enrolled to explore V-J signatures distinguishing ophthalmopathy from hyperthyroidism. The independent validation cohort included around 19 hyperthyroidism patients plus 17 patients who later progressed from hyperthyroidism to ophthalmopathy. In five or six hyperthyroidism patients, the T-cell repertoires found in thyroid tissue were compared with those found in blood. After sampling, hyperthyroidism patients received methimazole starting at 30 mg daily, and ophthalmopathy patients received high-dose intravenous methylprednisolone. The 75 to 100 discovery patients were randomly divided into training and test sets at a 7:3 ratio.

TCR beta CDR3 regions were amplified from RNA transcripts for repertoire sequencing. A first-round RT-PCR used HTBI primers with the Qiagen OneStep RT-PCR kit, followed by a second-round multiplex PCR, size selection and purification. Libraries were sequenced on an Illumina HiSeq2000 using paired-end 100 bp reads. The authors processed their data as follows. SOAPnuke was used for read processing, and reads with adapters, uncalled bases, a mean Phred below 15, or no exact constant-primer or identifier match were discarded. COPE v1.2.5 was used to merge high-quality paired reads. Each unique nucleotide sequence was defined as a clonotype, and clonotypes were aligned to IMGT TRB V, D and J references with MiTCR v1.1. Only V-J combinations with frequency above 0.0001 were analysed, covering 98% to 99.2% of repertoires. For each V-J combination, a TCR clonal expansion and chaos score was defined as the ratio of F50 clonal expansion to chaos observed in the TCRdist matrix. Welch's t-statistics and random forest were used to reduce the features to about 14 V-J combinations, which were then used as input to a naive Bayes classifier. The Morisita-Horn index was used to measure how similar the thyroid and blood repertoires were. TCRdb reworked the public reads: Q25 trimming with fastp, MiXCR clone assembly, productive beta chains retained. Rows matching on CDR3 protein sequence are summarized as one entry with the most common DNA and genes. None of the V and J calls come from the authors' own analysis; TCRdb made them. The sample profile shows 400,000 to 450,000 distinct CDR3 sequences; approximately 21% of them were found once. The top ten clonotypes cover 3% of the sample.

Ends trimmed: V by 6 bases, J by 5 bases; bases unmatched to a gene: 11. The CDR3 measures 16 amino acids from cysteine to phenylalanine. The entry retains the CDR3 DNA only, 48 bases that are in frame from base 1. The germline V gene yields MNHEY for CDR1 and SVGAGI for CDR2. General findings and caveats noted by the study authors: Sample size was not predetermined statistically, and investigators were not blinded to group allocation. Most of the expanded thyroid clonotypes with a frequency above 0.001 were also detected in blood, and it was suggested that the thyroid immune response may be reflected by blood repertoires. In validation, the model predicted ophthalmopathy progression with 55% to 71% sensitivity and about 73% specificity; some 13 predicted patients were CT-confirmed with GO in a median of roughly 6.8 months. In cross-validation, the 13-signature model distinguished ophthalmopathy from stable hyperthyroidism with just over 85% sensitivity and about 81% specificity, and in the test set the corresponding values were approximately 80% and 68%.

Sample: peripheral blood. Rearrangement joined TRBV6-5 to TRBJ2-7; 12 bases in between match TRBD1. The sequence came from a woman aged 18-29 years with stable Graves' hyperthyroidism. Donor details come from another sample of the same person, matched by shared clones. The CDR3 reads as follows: CASRPPGQGARDEQYF. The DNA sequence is TGTGCCAGCAGACCTCCGGGACAGGGGGCGAGGGACGAGCAGTACTTC.